This T cell receptor (beta chain) was sequenced for a study of blood T cell repertoires in COVID-19. Looking at the study overall: The cDNA or gDNA used as material had been derived from T cells, B-cell-depleted T cells, or PBMCs.

J was trimmed by 3 bases and V by 4 bases; bases with no gene match: 3. The germline V gene has CDR1 SQVTM and CDR2 ANQGSEA. CDR3 length equals 13 residues. Participants had their cohort set by participant-reported clinical history. Measured with immunoSEQ multiplex PCR; TCRdb has only the in-frame clones, and not every one. The sample consists of over 350,000 clones, 70% to 90% of them appearing once. Sequenced: PBMCs or T cells enriched from blood (not recorded which). The chain carries TRBV29-1 and TRBJ2-7; 10 positions agree with TRBD1. This TCR derives from a woman under 30 with acute COVID-19. The CDR3 sequence: CSVGRDRGYEQYF. The CDR3 DNA is TGCAGCGTTGGTCGGGACAGGGGCTACGAGCAGTACTTC.